What follows describes a single TCR beta chain. These data come from a study of blood T cell repertoires in COVID-19. As for the study in general: Researchers got acute and convalescent COVID-19 samples from the United States, Italy and Spain. T cells, B-cell-depleted T cells, or PBMCs provided the cDNA or gDNA that served as material.

This CDR3 region has 16 residues. CDR1 and CDR2 (germline): SGHDT, YYEEEE. Trimming removed 0 bases from V and 7 bases from J, with 18 bases in between. Per the original data handling: Nucleated cell counts were estimated from reference gene primer amplification. Repertoires were generated with immunoSEQ multiplex PCR, while TCRdb's copy carries only in-frame clones and drops some. D and trimming come from the DNA, and the V and J calls and clone size come from that table. The sample contains approximately 400,000 clones, roughly nine tenths of which appear only once. This receptor was identified in a man aged 40-49 years with acute or convalescent COVID-19. Sequenced material: peripheral blood. The chain has TRBV5-6 and TRBJ2-3; D call uncertain. The CDR3 sequence: CASSLAGHYGRYTQYF. The CDR3 bases are TGTGCCAGCAGCTTGGCGGGTCACTACGGAAGATATACGCAGTATTTT.